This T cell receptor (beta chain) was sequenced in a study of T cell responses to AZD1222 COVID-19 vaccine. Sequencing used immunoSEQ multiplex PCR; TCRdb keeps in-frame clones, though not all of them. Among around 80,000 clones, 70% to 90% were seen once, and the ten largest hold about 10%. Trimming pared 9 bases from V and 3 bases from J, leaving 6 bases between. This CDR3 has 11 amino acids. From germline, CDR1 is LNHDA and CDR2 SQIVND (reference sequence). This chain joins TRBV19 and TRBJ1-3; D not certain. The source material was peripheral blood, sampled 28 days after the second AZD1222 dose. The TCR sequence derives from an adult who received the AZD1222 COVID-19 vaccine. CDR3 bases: TGTGCCAGCGGTGATGGAAACACCATATATTTT. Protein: CASGDGNTIYF.